Here is one T cell receptor beta chain with its context. Its target is not known. PCR employed 60 Vbeta and 13 Jbeta primers. The repertoire was sequenced with immunoSEQ multiplex PCR; TCRdb's copy has only in-frame clones and lacks some. Across 200,000 to 250,000 clones, the top ten clones capture more than 0.75% of the sample. These data originate in a study of cytomegalovirus exposure and HLA in healthy donors. Study outcomes and limitations: Later analysis identified about 18,000 TCR beta sequences associated with HLA alleles, using a false discovery rate threshold of 0.05. High specificity and sensitivity for cytomegalovirus status were reported for the classifier.

Sequencing used PBMCs. This receptor was taken from a woman between 25 and 40 years old in good health and CMV-seropositive.

CDR3 nucleotide sequence: TGTGCCAGCAGCGCAGGGCCGACTCAGCCCCAGCATTTT. This encodes CASSAGPTQPQHF. The rearrangement joins TRBV21-1 to TRBJ1-5; TRBD1 is the table's D call and was not checked against the DNA. TRBV21-1 is given as a pseudogene. CDR3 length: 13 amino acids.